These 7 T cell receptor beta chains originate from one sample sequenced in a study of cytomegalovirus exposure and HLA in healthy donors. The PCR had 60 Vbeta and 13 Jbeta primers. The data were produced by immunoSEQ multiplex PCR, yet TCRdb's version contains in-frame clones alone and is incomplete. The sample includes a few hundred thousand clones, about 90% of them seen just once. Material for sequencing was PBMCs. These receptors originate from a woman in her late teens or twenties in good health and CMV-seronegative.

CDR3 protein: CAWSPANTGELFF. The CDR3 nucleotides are TGTGCCTGGAGTCCCGCGAACACCGGGGAGCTGTTTTTT. V is TRBV30 and J is TRBJ2-2; D is unclear. Looked up from germline, CDR1 is GTSNPN and CDR2 is SVGIG (reference sequence). The V gene lost 2 bases and the J gene lost 0 bases, with 4 bases spanning the gap. There are 13 residues in the CDR3.

As for this clone: The same CDR3 is also encoded by other DNA sequences in this sample. The CDR3 DNA is TGTGCCAGCAGTGTAGGGGGCGCTCAGCCCCAGCATTTT. The encoded protein is CASSVGGAQPQHF. This chain links TRBV7-9 with TRBJ1-5; 7 bases align to TRBD1. Germline CDR1 and CDR2: SEHNR and FQNEAQ (reference sequence). V was clipped by 6 bases and J by 6 bases; unmatched bases: 5. The CDR3 sequence is 13 residues long. Drawing the rest from reference TRBV7-9 and TRBJ1-5, the complete variable domain is DTGVSQNPRHKITKRGQNVTFRCDPISEHNRLYWYRQTLGQGPEFLTYFQNEAQLEKSRLLSDRFSAERPKGSFSTLEIQRTEQGDSAMYLCASSVGGAQPQHFGDGTRLSIL.

V and J are TRBV5-1 and TRBJ1-1, with 8 nucleotides matching TRBD1. In germline, CDR1 is SGHRS, CDR2 YFSETQ. Trimming removed 4 bases from V and 0 bases from J; junction bases left unmatched: 5. The CDR3 is 15 residues long. The CDR3 nucleotides read TGCGCCAGCAGCAAGGACAGGGCGATGAACACTGAAGCTTTCTTT. This gives the protein CASSKDRAMNTEAFF.

The chain is built from TRBV13 and TRBJ2-2, with 12 bases matching TRBD2. Germline V CDR1 and CDR2: PRHDT, FYEKMQ (reference sequence). Trimming removed 5 bases from V and 1 base from J; junction bases left unmatched: 11. The CDR3 runs 19 residues. Written as DNA, the CDR3 is TGTGCCAGCAGCCCGACCATGACTAGCGGGGGCCTGAACACCGGGGAGCTGTTTTTT. As protein: CASSPTMTSGGLNTGELFF. Filled out from reference TRBV13 and TRBJ2-2, the complete variable domain reads AAGVIQSPRHLIKEKRETATLKCYPIPRHDTVYWYQQGPGQDPQFLISFYEKMQSDKGSIPDRFSAQQFSDYHSELNMSSLELGDSALYFCASSPTMTSGGLNTGELFFGEGSRLTVL.

The chain recombines TRBV19 with TRBJ1-5; 7 bases are shared with TRBD1. Germline lookup yields CDR1 LNHDA and CDR2 SQIVND (reference sequence). V was clipped by 6 bases and J by 6 bases; unmatched bases: 11. This CDR3 is built from 15 residues. The CDR3 DNA follows: TGTGCCAGTAGCGGTTCAGGGGGGTCTTCTCAGCCCCAGCATTTT. Translating gives CASSGSGGSSQPQHF.

This chain uses TRBV10-3 with TRBJ2-5; 10 bases align to TRBD1. V gave up 10 bases and J gave up 4 bases; unmatched junction bases: 6. Per the germline V gene, CDR1 is ENHRY and CDR2 is SYGVKD. This CDR3 has 13 residues. CDR3 region: CATGDRGLETQYF. DNA for the CDR3: TGTGCCACAGGAGACAGGGGGCTAGAGACCCAGTACTTC.

The gene calls are TRBV27 and TRBJ2-7; 8 bases agree with TRBD1. V dropped 3 bases and J dropped 10; count of bases not matched to a gene: 5. The germline CDR1 and CDR2 sequences are MNHEY and SMNVEV (reference sequence). The CDR3 extends over 12 amino acids. CDR3 in DNA: TGTGCCAGCAGTTTTTCGACAGGGGCTCAGTACTTC. It specifies CASSFSTGAQYF.